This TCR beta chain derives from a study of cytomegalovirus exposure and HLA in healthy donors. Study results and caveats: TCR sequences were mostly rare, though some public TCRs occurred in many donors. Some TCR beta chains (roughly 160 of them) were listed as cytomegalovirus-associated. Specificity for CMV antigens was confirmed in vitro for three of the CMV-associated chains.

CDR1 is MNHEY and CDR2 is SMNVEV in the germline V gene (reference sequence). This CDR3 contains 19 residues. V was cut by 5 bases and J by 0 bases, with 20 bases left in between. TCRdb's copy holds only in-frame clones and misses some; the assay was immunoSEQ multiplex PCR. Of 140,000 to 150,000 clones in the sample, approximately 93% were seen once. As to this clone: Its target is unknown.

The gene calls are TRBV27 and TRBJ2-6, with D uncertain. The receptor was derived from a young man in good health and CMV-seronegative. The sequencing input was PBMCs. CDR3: CASSPDTILDNSGANVLTF. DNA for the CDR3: TGTGCCAGCAGTCCCGACACGATCCTGGATAACTCTGGGGCCAACGTCCTGACTTTC.